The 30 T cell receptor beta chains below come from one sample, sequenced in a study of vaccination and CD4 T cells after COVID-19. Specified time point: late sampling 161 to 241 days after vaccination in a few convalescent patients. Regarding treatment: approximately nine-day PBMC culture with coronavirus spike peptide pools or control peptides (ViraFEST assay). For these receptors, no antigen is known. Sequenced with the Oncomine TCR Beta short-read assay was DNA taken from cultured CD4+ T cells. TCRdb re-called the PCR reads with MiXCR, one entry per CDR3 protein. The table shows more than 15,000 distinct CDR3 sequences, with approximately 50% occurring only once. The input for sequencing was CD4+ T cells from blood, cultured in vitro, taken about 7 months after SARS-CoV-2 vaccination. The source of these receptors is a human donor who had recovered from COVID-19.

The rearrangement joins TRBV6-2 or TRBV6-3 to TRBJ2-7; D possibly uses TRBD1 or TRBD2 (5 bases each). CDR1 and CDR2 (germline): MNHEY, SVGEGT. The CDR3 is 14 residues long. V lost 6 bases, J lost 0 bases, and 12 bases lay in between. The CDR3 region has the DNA TGTGCCAGCAGGTGGGACGGAAGCTCCTACGAGCAGTACTTC. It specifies CASRWDGSSYEQYF.

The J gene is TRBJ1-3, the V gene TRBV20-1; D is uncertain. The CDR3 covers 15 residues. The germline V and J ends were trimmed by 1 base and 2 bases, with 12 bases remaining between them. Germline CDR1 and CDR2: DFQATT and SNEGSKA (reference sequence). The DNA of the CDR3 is TGCAGTGCTAGAGCCTTCCCGAGCCCTGGAAACACCATATATTTT. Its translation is CSARAFPSPGNTIYF.

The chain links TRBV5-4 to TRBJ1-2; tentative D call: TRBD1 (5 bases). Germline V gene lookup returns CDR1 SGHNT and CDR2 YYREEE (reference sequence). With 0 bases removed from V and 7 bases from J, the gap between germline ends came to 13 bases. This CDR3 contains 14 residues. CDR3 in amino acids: CASSLAGGELGYTF. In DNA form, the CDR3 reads TGTGCCAGCAGCTTGGCCGGAGGGGAGCTTGGCTACACCTTC.

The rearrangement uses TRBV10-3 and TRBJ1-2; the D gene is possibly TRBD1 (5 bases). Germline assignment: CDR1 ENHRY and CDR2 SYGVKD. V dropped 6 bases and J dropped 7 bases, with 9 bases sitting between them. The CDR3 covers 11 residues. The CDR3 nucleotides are TGTGCCATCAGCCCAGGGTCTGGCTACACCTTC. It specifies CAISPGSGYTF.

In nucleotides, the CDR3 is TGCGCCAGCAGCCCGGGACAGGGGCAAGAGACCCAGTACTTC. Translated, it gives CASSPGQGQETQYF. This sequence joins TRBV5-1 and TRBJ2-5; 10 bases align to TRBD1. V lost 4 bases and J lost 2; bases outside the gene matches: 2. The CDR3 is 14 amino acids. CDR1 SGHRS and CDR2 YFSETQ come from the germline V gene.

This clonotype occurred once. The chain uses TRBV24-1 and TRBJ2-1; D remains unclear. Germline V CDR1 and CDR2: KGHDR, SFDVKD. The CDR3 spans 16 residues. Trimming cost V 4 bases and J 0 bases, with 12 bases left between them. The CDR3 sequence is CATSDLRASSYNEQFF. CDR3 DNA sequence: TGTGCCACCAGTGACCTCCGGGCAAGCTCCTACAATGAGCAGTTCTTC.

CDR3 loop: CASSKAGDRALYNEQFF. The CDR3, as DNA: TGTGCCAGCAGCAAAGCAGGGGACAGGGCCCTCTACAATGAGCAGTTCTTC. This chain joins TRBV21-1 and TRBJ2-1; the tabulated D call, TRBD1, remains unverified against the DNA. TRBV21-1 corresponds to a pseudogene. This CDR3 is 17 amino acids long.

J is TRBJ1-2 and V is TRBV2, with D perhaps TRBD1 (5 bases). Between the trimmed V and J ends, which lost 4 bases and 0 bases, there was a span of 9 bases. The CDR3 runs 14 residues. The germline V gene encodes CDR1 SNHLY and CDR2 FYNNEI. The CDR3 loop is CASSGGGSNYGYTF. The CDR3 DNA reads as TGTGCCAGCAGTGGGGGCGGTTCTAACTATGGCTACACCTTC.

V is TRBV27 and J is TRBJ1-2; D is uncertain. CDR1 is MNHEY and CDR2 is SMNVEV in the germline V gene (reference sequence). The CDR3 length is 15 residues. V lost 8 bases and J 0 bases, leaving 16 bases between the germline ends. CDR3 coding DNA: TGTGCCAGCCGCAGCTTGAGGGCTACTAACTATGGCTACACCTTC. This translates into CASRSLRATNYGYTF.

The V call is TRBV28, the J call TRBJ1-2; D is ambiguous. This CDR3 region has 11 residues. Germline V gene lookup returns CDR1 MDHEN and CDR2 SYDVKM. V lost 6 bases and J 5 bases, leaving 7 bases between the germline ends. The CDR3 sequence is CASRTSYGYTF. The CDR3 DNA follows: TGTGCCAGCAGGACTTCATATGGCTACACCTTC.

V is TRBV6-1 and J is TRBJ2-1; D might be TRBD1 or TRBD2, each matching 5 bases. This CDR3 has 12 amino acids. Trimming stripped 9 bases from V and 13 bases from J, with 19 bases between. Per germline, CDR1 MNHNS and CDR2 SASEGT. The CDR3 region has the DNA TGTGCCAGTGGTGGGACGGGAAGTACCCAGTTCTTC. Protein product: CASGGTGSTQFF.

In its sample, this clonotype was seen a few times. Here the CDR3 DNA reads TGTGCCAGCAGCTTATTGGGGGAGACCCAGTACTTC. It encodes CASSLLGETQYF. The chain uses TRBV7-3 and TRBJ2-5, with no clear D. Germline loops: CDR1 SGHTA, CDR2 FQGTGA. The CDR3 runs 12 residues. V was clipped by 2 bases and J by 5 bases, with 6 bases between them.

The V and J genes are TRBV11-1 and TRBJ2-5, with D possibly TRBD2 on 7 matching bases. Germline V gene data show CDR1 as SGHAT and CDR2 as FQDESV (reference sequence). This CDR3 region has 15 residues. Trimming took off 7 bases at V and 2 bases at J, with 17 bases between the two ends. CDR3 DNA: TGTGCCAGCACCCACCGAGGGGGGGGACAAGAGACCCAGTACTTC. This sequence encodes CASTHRGGGQETQYF. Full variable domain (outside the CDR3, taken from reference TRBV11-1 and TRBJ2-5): EAEVAQSPRYKITEKSQAVAFWCDPISGHATLYWYRQILGQGPELLVQFQDESVVDDSQLPKDRFSAERLKGVDSTLKIQPAELGDSAMYLCASTHRGGGQETQYFGPGTRLLVL.

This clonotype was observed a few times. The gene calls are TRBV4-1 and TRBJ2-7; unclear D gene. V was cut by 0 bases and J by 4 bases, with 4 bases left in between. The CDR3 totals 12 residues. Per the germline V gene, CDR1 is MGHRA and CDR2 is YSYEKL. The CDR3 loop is CASSQDTYEQYF. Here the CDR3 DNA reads TGCGCCAGCAGCCAAGATACATACGAGCAGTACTTC.

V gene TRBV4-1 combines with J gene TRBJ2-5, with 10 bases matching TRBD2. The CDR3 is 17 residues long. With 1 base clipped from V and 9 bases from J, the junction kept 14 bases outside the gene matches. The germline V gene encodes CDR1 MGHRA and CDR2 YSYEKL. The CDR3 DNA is TGCGCCAGCAGCCAAGGCATTCCTAGGACTAGCGGTATGCCCCAGTACTTC. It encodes CASSQGIPRTSGMPQYF.

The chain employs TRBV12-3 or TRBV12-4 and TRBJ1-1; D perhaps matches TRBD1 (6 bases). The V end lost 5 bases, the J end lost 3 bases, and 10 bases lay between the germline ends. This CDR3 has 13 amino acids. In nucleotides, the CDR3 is TGTGCCAGCAGTCAGGGGCGCGACACTGAAGCTTTCTTT. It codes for CASSQGRDTEAFF.

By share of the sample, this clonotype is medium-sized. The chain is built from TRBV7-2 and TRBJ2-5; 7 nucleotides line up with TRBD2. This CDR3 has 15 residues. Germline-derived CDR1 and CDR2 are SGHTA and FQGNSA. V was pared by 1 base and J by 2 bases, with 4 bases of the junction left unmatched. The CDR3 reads CASSLEASGQETQYF. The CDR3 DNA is TGTGCCAGCAGCTTAGAGGCTAGCGGACAAGAGACCCAGTACTTC.

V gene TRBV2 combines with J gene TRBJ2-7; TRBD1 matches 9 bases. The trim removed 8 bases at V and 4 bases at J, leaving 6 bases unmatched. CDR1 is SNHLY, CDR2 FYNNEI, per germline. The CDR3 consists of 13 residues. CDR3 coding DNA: TGTGCCAGCGACGGGGACAGGGATTACGAGCAGTACTTC. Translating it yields CASDGDRDYEQYF.

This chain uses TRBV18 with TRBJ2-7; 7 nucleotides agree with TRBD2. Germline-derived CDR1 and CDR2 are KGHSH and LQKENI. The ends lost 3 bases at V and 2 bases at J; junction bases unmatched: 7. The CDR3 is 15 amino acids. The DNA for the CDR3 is TGTGCCAGCTCACCTGGGGAGGGTAGGGCCTACGAGCAGTACTTC. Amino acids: CASSPGEGRAYEQYF.

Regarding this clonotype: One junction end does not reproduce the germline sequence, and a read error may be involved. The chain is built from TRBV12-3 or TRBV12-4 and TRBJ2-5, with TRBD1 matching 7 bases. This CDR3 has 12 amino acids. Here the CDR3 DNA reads TGTGCCACCAGTAGGGGGCTGGAGACCCAGTACTTC. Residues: CATSRGLETQYF.

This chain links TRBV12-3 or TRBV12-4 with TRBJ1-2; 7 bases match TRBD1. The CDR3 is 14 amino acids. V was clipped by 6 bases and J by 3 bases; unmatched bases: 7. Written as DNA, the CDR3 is TGTGCCAGCAGGGAACAGGGGCGTGACTATGGCTACACCTTC. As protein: CASREQGRDYGYTF.

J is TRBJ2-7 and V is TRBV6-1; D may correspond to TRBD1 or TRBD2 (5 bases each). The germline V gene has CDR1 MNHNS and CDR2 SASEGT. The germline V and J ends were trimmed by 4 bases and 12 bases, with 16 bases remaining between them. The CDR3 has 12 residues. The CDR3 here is CASSGPGRGPYF. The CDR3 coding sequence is TGTGCCAGCAGTGGCCCGGGGCGAGGTCCGTACTTC.

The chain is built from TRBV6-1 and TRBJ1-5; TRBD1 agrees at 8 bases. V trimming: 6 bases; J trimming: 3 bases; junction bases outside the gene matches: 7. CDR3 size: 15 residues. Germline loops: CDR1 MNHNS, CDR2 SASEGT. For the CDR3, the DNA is TGTGCCAGCAGCCGAACAGGGGGTGCCAATCAGCCCCAGCATTTT. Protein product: CASSRTGGANQPQHF.

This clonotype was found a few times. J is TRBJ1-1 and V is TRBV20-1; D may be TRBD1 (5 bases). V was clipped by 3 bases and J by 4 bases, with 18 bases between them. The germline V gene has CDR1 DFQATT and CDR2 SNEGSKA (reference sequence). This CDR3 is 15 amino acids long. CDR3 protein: CSASDPRGVGTEAFF. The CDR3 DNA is TGCAGTGCTAGTGATCCGCGGGGGGTTGGCACTGAAGCTTTCTTT.

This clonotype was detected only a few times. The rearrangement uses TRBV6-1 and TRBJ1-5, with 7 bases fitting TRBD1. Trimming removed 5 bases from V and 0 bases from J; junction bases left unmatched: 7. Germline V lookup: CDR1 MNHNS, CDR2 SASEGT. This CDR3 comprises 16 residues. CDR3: CASSNRQGYSNQPQHF. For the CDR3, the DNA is TGTGCCAGCAGTAACCGACAGGGTTATAGCAATCAGCCCCAGCATTTT.

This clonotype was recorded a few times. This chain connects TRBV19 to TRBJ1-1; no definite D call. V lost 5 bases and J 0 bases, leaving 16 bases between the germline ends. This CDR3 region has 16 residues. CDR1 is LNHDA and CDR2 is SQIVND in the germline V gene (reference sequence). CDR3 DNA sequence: TGTGCCAGTAGTCTCCATTCGACATACATGAACACTGAAGCTTTCTTT. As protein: CASSLHSTYMNTEAFF.

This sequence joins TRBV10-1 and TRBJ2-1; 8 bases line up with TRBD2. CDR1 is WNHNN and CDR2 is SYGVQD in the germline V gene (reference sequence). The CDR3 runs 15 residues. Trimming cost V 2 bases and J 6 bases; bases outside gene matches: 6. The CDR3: CASSEHVTSANEQFF. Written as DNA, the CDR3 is TGCGCCAGCAGTGAGCACGTGACTAGCGCCAATGAGCAGTTCTTC.

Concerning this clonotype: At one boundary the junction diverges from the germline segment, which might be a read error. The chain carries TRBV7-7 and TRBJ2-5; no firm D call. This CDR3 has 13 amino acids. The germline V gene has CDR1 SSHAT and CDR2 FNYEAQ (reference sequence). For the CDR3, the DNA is TGTGCTAGCAGCTTAGTACGTTTGGAGACCCAGTACTTC. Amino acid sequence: CASSLVRLETQYF.

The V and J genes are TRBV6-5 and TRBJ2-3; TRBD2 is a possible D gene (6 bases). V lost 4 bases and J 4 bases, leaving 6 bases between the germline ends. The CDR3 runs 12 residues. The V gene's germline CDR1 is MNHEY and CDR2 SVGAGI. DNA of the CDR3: TGTGCCAGCAGTTCTAGCGCAGATACGCAGTATTTT. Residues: CASSSSADTQYF.

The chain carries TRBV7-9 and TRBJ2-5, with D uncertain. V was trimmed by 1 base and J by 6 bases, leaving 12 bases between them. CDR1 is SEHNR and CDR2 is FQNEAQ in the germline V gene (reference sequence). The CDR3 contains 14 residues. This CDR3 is CASSLDGPHQTQYF. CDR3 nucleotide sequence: TGTGCCAGCAGCTTAGACGGCCCACACCAGACCCAGTACTTC.